One sample yielded the 9 T cell receptor beta chains listed below, sequenced in a study of cytomegalovirus exposure and HLA in healthy donors. PCR amplification relied on 60 Vbeta primers (plus 13 Jbeta primers). TCRdb's copy holds only in-frame clones and misses some; the assay was immunoSEQ multiplex PCR. The table includes some 140,000 clones, around four fifths detected once. Sequencing used PBMCs. The origin of the receptors is a man aged 30-40 years in good health.

The chain uses TRBV4-1 and TRBJ2-1, with 11 bases lining up with TRBD2. This CDR3 spans 16 amino acids. Germline V gene sequence: CDR1 MGHRA, CDR2 YSYEKL. Trimming took 2 bases from V and 5 from J; bases not matched to a gene: 5. The CDR3 sequence: CASSQYTGLADNEQFF. Here the CDR3 DNA reads TGCGCCAGCAGCCAATATACGGGACTAGCGGACAATGAGCAGTTCTTC.

The V and J genes are TRBV11-1 and TRBJ2-5; D unresolved. Germline CDR1 SGHAT, CDR2 FQDESV (reference sequence). Trimming took 5 bases from V and 4 from J, leaving 8 bases between them. The CDR3 runs to 12 residues. The CDR3, as DNA: TGTGCCAGCAGCCAGAATCGAGAGACCCAGTACTTC. As protein: CASSQNRETQYF.

This sequence joins TRBV7-9 and TRBJ2-7, with 8 bases that match TRBD2. V dropped 4 bases and J dropped 0; count of bases not matched to a gene: 11. CDR1 and CDR2 (germline): SEHNR, FQNEAQ (reference sequence). CDR3 length: 17 amino acids. CDR3 protein: CASSSVGTSGASYEQYF. CDR3 nucleotides: TGTGCCAGCAGCTCCGTCGGCACTAGCGGAGCCTCCTACGAGCAGTACTTC. Supplemented by reference TRBV7-9 and TRBJ2-7, the full variable domain reads DTGVSQNPRHKITKRGQNVTFRCDPISEHNRLYWYRQTLGQGPEFLTYFQNEAQLEKSRLLSDRFSAERPKGSFSTLEIQRTEQGDSAMYLCASSSVGTSGASYEQYFGPGTRLTVT.

The V gene is TRBV6-6, the J gene TRBJ1-3; possible D gene TRBD1, 5 bases. This CDR3 is 15 amino acids long. Germline V gives CDR1 MNHNY, CDR2 SVGAGI (reference sequence). Trimming took 5 bases from V and 2 from J, leaving 13 bases between them. The DNA of the CDR3 is TGTGCCAGCAGTCATGGGGGGAGGGCTGGAAACACCATATATTTT. It encodes CASSHGGRAGNTIYF.

The chain couples TRBV7-9 to TRBJ2-7; 11 bases agree with TRBD2. The CDR3 length is 18 residues. V lost 5 bases and J lost 2; bases outside the gene matches: 14. Germline V gives CDR1 SEHNR, CDR2 FQNEAQ (reference sequence). This CDR3 reads CASSPGTSGSQGAYEQYF. The CDR3 DNA follows: TGTGCCAGCAGCCCCGGGACTAGCGGAAGTCAGGGCGCCTACGAGCAGTACTTC. Complete variable domain (other parts from reference TRBV7-9 and TRBJ2-7): DTGVSQNPRHKITKRGQNVTFRCDPISEHNRLYWYRQTLGQGPEFLTYFQNEAQLEKSRLLSDRFSAERPKGSFSTLEIQRTEQGDSAMYLCASSPGTSGSQGAYEQYFGPGTRLTVT.

The genes are TRBV7-6 and TRBJ2-1; TRBD2 is a possible D gene (6 bases). The germline V gene has CDR1 SGHVS and CDR2 FNYEAQ. V lost 5 bases and J lost 7, with 21 bases in between. The CDR3 length is 16 residues. CDR3 residues: CASSPSGPGRRNEQFF. DNA of the CDR3: TGTGCCAGCAGCCCCTCCGGCCCCGGGAGAAGGAATGAGCAGTTCTTC.

This clone was detected only once. The rearrangement joins TRBV7-6 to TRBJ2-3, with TRBD2 as a possible D gene (5 bases). The length of the CDR3 is 15 residues. Germline V lookup: CDR1 SGHVS, CDR2 FNYEAQ. Trimming pared 1 base from V and 1 base from J, leaving 9 bases between. CDR3 in amino acids: CASSLDTAGTDTQYF. The CDR3 DNA follows: TGTGCCAGCAGCTTAGATACAGCGGGCACAGATACGCAGTATTTT.

The sample holds a few counts of this clone. The J gene is TRBJ1-1, the V gene TRBV19, with 8 nucleotides matching TRBD1. This CDR3 is built from 13 residues. The germline CDR1 and CDR2 sequences are LNHDA and SQIVND (reference sequence). V was pared by 6 bases and J by 0 bases, with 0 bases of the junction left unmatched. In DNA form, the CDR3 reads TGTGCCAGTAGGGGACAGGTGAACACTGAAGCTTTCTTT. Translated: CASRGQVNTEAFF.

The rearrangement links TRBV28 to TRBJ1-2, with 7 bases identical to TRBD1. V shed 6 bases and J 2 bases; nucleotides not matched to a gene: 12. Germline V gene sequence: CDR1 MDHEN, CDR2 SYDVKM. The CDR3 has 16 residues. The CDR3 region is CASRRGMGTANYGYTF. In nucleotides, the CDR3 is TGTGCCAGCAGACGGGGGATGGGGACAGCGAACTATGGCTACACCTTC.